The rows below give T cell receptor beta chains drawn from one sample of a study of T cell responses to AZD1222 COVID-19 vaccine. Clones were sequenced by immunoSEQ multiplex PCR, and TCRdb holds only the in-frame ones, with some missing. The sample lists about 150,000 clones; 85% to 95% were seen once. Specimen: peripheral blood, collected on day 0 of AZD1222 vaccination. The receptors stem from an adult in good health. The CDR3 runs from the conserved cysteine through the conserved F or W. The D gene is left open where the match is weak. Size values are once, few and many counts, or a class for expanded clones, and some rows have none.

j_call	clone_size	d_call	v_call	cdr3_nt	cdr3_aa
TRBJ1-4	.	.	TRBV10-3	TGTGCCATCAGTGAGCCAGAATCTAATGAAAAACTGTTTTTT	CAISEPESNEKLFF
TRBJ1-5	.	.	TRBV5-1	TGCGCCAGCAGCCCGGGCCTAAGCAATCAGCCCCAGCATTTT	CASSPGLSNQPQHF
TRBJ1-2	.	.	TRBV7-9	TGTGCCAGCAGCTTGGAACAGGACGTTTCCTATGGCTACACCTTC	CASSLEQDVSYGYTF
TRBJ1-1	.	.	TRBV10-3	TGTGCCATCAGACGACGGAGAGAGAACACTGAAGCTTTCTTT	CAIRRRRENTEAFF
TRBJ1-2	.	TRBD1	TRBV5-4	TGTGCCAGCAGCCGACAGGGTGACTATGGCTACACCTTC	CASSRQGDYGYTF
TRBJ2-1	.	.	TRBV7-3	TGTGCCAGCAGCACCCAAGATCTCTCCTACAATGAGCAGTTCTTC	CASSTQDLSYNEQFF
TRBJ2-1	.	.	TRBV7-3	TGTGCCAGCAGCTTGGGGACAAGCTCCTACAATGAGCAGTTCTTC	CASSLGTSSYNEQFF
TRBJ1-1	once	.	TRBV5-4	TGTGCCAGTCCGTCTTTACCGGGACTTACGAACACTGAAGCTTTCTTT	CASPSLPGLTNTEAFF
TRBJ1-2	.	.	TRBV20-1	TGCAGTGCTAGTCTGGGAATGCGTTTTGGCTACACCTTC	CSASLGMRFGYTF
TRBJ2-1	.	TRBD2	TRBV2	TGTGCCAGCAGCGGGACTAGCGGAACCTACAATGAGCAGTTCTTC	CASSGTSGTYNEQFF
TRBJ1-1	.	.	TRBV30	TGTGCCTGGAGCAGGGCCCCGGGGACTGAAGCTTTCTTT	CAWSRAPGTEAFF
TRBJ1-6	.	TRBD1	TRBV2	TGTGCCAGCAGGTTGGGGACAGGGGCTTATTGGTCCTATAATTCACCCCTCCACTTT	CASRLGTGAYWSYNSPLHF
TRBJ2-5	once	TRBD2	TRBV4-2	TGTGCCAGCAGCCCAAGTCGGACTAGCGGGGGGGAAGAGACCCAGTACTTC	CASSPSRTSGGEETQYF
TRBJ2-2	few	.	TRBV27	TGTGCCAGCAGTTTCCTTTTAGCGGTGAACACCGGGGAGCTGTTTTTT	CASSFLLAVNTGELFF
TRBJ1-2	.	.	TRBV2	TGTGCCAGCAGTGAAACGTCGACAGCCTATGGCTACACCTTC	CASSETSTAYGYTF
TRBJ2-1	.	.	TRBV19	TGTGCCAGTAGTTTGACGTCTACAGACAATGAGCAGTTCTTC	CASSLTSTDNEQFF
TRBJ1-3	.	TRBD1	TRBV9	TGTGCCAGCAGCGGGAAGGACAGGGGGTATCGGCTTGGAAACACCATATATTTT	CASSGKDRGYRLGNTIYF
TRBJ1-2	once	.	TRBV28	TGTGCCAGCAGCCCAGGTAATACAGGGCTTGGCTACACCTTC	CASSPGNTGLGYTF
TRBJ1-2	.	TRBD1	TRBV3-1/TRBV3-2	TGTGCCAGCAGCCCCCCCCCTCCAGGGGGCGTGATAGACTATGGCTACACCTTC	CASSPPPPGGVIDYGYTF
TRBJ1-6	.	TRBD1	TRBV6-5	TGTGCCAGCAGTTACGCGGGACAGGGGAATCCCCTCCACTTT	CASSYAGQGNPLHF
TRBJ1-1	.	.	TRBV6-2/TRBV6-3	TGTGCCAGCAGTGACCCGGGGAACACTGAAGCTTTCTTT	CASSDPGNTEAFF
TRBJ1-1	.	.	TRBV28	TGTGCCAGCAGTTTTCCGGCCGGGCGCTCTGAAGCTTTCTTT	CASSFPAGRSEAFF
TRBJ2-5	.	.	TRBV5-1	TGCGCCAGCAGCTTCGGGGTTGGGAGCCAAGAGACCCAGTACTTC	CASSFGVGSQETQYF
TRBJ1-1	.	.	TRBV10-3	TGTGCCATCAGTGATCCAGGAAACGAAGCTTTCTTT	CAISDPGNEAFF
TRBJ1-2	.	.	TRBV19	TGTGCCATCAAAGTTGGGGGGCGCGGCTATGGCTACACCTTC	CAIKVGGRGYGYTF
TRBJ2-3	.	.	TRBV7-8	TGTGCCAGCAGCACCAGACCCCTGGATACGCAGTATTTT	CASSTRPLDTQYF
TRBJ2-5	.	TRBD1	TRBV24-1	TGTGCCACCAGTACAGGGGGCATAGAGACCCAGTACTTC	CATSTGGIETQYF
TRBJ1-6	.	.	TRBV30	TGTGCCTGGAGTGGGGGCTATAATTCACCCCTCCACTTT	CAWSGGYNSPLHF
TRBJ1-2	.	.	TRBV27	TGTGCCAGCAGTTTATCAACGTCCGAAGGTCGCTATGGCTACACCTTC	CASSLSTSEGRYGYTF
TRBJ1-2	.	TRBD1	TRBV28	TGTGCCAGCAGTACATTAGGGGGCGAAAGCTATGGCTACACCTTC	CASSTLGGESYGYTF
TRBJ1-2	.	.	TRBV5-4	TGTGCCAGCAGCTTTAACTATGGCTACACCTTC	CASSFNYGYTF
TRBJ2-2	.	TRBD2	TRBV29-1	TGCAGCGTTGGGGGACTAGCGGGAACCGGGGAGCTGTTTTTT	CSVGGLAGTGELFF
TRBJ1-6	.	TRBD1	TRBV4-1	TGCGCCAGCAGCCGCTCCGCCGGGACAGGGGGTGCCTATTCACCCCTCCACTTT	CASSRSAGTGGAYSPLHF
TRBJ1-6	.	.	TRBV5-4	TGTGCCAGCAGCTCCTTACAGGAACCTTCACCCCTCCACTTT	CASSSLQEPSPLHF
TRBJ1-1	.	TRBD1	TRBV3-1/TRBV3-2	TGTGCCAGCAGCCAGTACAGGGGGTACGGAACTGAAGCTTTCTTT	CASSQYRGYGTEAFF
TRBJ1-2	.	TRBD1	TRBV7-8	TGTGCCAGCAGCGCAGGGGGAGGGTATGGCTACACCTTC	CASSAGGGYGYTF
TRBJ1-2	.	TRBD1	TRBV30	TGTGCCTGGTGGATCAGGGGGGAAGGCTACACCTTC	CAWWIRGEGYTF
TRBJ2-6	few	.	TRBV10-3	TGTGCCATCAGTGATTTCGAGGGCTCTGGGGCCAACGTCCTGACTTTC	CAISDFEGSGANVLTF
TRBJ2-5	.	TRBD2	TRBV7-2	TGTGCCAGCAGCTTACTTGGGGGGAGCGGGGTGGAGACCCAGTACTTC	CASSLLGGSGVETQYF
TRBJ1-4	.	.	TRBV7-9	TGTGCCAGCAGCTTGGGGTTCGGCGATAATGAAAAACTGTTTTTT	CASSLGFGDNEKLFF
TRBJ1-1	few	.	TRBV29-1	TGCAGCGCCGGTAAGGGTTCTAACACTGAAGCTTTCTTT	CSAGKGSNTEAFF
TRBJ2-1	.	TRBD2	TRBV10-3	TGTGCCATCAGTGAGTCGGGACTAGCGGGAGGTTACTCCCACAATGAGCAGTTCTTC	CAISESGLAGGYSHNEQFF
TRBJ2-2	.	.	TRBV5-4	TGTGCCAGCAGCCCGGAACAGGGTAGGAACGGGGAGCTGTTTTTT	CASSPEQGRNGELFF
TRBJ2-3	.	.	TRBV6-5	TGTGCCAGCAGTTACTCGAGCAGGCCAGCCTTGCAGTATTTT	CASSYSSRPALQYF
TRBJ2-1	.	TRBD2	TRBV2	TGTGCCAGCAAGCCCGGGACTAGCGGGAGTCCCGACTACAATGAGCAGTTCTTC	CASKPGTSGSPDYNEQFF
TRBJ2-1	once	TRBD2	TRBV3-1/TRBV3-2	TGTGCCAGCAGCCTGACCGGGACTAGCGGGAATGAGCAGTTCTTC	CASSLTGTSGNEQFF
TRBJ1-2	.	.	TRBV5-1	TGCGCCAGCAGCTTTGGACCCTCCAGGGATGGCTACACCTTC	CASSFGPSRDGYTF
TRBJ1-1	.	.	TRBV5-4	TGTGCCAGCAGTTACGGGGGAGGGGGATTGACTGAAGCTTTCTTT	CASSYGGGGLTEAFF
TRBJ1-1	.	.	TRBV14	TGTGCCAGCAGCCAAGCTTTAGGGTTGGGGAACACTGAAGCTTTCTTT	CASSQALGLGNTEAFF
TRBJ1-6	.	TRBD1	TRBV6-6	TGTGCCAGCAGTCCCCGGGACAGGGATTCACCCCTCCACTTT	CASSPRDRDSPLHF
TRBJ1-2	.	.	TRBV12-3/TRBV12-4	TGTGCCAGCAGTCACAGGGAAAACTATGGCTACACCTTC	CASSHRENYGYTF
TRBJ1-2	.	.	TRBV27	TGTGCCAGCAGTTTAGTTCGTATGGGATGGGGCTATGAAGGCTACACCTTC	CASSLVRMGWGYEGYTF
TRBJ2-3	.	TRBD2	TRBV5-1	TGCGCCAGCGGCCTACGCCGGGGGGGCGAAGATACGCAGTATTTT	CASGLRRGGEDTQYF
TRBJ1-1	.	.	TRBV11-3	TGTGCCAGCAGCCGGCATGGGAGGGGCGGGAACACTGAAGCTTTCTTT	CASSRHGRGGNTEAFF
TRBJ1-1	once	.	TRBV4-1	TGCGCCAGCAGCCAAGGGGCAGGGGCGAACACTGAAGCTTTCTTT	CASSQGAGANTEAFF
TRBJ2-3	.	.	TRBV7-2	TGTGCCAGCAGCTACGAAAGGGCCACAGATACGCAGTATTTT	CASSYERATDTQYF